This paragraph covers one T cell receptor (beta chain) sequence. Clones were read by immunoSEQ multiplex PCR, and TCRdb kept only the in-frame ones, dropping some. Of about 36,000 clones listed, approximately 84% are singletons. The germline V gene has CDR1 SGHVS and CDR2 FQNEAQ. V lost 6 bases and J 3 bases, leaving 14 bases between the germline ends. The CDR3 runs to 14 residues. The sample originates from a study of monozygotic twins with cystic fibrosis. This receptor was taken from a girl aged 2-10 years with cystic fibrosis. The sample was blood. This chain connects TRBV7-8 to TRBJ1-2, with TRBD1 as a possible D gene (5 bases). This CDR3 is CASSSLGGDYGYTF. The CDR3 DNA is TGTGCCAGCAGTTCCTTGGGGGGAGACTATGGCTACACCTTC.